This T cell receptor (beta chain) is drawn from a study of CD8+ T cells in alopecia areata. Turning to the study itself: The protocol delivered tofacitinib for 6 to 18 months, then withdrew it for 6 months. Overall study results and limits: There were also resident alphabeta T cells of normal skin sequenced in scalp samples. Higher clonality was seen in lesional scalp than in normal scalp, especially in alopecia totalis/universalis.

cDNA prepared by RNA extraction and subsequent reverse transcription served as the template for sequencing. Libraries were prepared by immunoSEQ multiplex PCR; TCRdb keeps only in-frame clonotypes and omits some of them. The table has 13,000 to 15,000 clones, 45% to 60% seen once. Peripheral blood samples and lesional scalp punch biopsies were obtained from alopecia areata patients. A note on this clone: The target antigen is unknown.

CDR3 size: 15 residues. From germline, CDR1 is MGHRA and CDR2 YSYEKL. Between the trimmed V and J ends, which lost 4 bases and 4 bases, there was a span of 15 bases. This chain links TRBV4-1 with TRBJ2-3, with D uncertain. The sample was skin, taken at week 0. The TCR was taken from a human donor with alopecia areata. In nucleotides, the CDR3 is TGCGCCAGCAGCCCCTCGTTTACAGTTCCAGATACGCAGTATTTT. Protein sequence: CASSPSFTVPDTQYF.